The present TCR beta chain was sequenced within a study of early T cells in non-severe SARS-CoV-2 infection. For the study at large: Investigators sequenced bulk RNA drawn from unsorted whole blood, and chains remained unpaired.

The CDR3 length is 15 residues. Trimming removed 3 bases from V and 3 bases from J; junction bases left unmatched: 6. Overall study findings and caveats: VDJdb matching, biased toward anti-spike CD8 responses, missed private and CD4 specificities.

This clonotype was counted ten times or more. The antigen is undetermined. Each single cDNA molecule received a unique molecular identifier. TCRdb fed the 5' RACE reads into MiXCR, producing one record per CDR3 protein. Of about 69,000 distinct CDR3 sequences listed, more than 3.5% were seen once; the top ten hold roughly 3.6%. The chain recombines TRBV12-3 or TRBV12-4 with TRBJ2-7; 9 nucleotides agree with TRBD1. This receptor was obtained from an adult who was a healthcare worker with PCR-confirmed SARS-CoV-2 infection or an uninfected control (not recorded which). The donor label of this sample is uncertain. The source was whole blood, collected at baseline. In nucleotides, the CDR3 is TGTGCCAGCAGTTTTAACAGGGGGCCGATCTACGAGCAGTACTTC. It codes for CASSFNRGPIYEQYF.